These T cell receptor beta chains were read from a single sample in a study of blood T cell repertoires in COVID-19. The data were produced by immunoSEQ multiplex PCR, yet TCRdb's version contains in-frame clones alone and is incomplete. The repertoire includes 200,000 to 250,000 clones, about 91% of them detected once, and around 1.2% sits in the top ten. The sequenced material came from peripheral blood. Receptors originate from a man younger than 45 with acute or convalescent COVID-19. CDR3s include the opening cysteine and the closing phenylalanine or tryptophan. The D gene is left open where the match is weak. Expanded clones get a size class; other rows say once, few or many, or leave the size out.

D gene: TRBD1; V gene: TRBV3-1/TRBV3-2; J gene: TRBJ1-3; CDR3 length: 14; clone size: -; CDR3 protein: CASSPRGSGNTIYF; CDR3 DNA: TGTGCCAGCAGCCCCAGGGGGTCTGGAAACACCATATATTTT
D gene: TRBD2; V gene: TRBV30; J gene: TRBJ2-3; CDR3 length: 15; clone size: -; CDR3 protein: CAWSVGASGADTQYF; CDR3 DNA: TGTGCCTGGAGTGTAGGGGCTAGCGGGGCAGATACGCAGTATTTT
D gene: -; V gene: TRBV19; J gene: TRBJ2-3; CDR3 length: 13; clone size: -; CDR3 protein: CASRPTSTDTQYF; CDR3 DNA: TGTGCCAGTAGGCCCACTAGCACAGATACGCAGTATTTT
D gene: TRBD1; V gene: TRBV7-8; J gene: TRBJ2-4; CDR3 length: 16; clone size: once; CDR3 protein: CASSSMTGVEKNIQYF; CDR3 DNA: TGTGCCAGCAGCTCAATGACAGGGGTGGAGAAAAACATTCAGTACTTC
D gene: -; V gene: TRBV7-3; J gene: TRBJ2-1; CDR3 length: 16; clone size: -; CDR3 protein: CASSLTAAKGKNEQFF; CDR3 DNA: TGTGCCAGCAGCTTAACAGCGGCCAAGGGTAAGAATGAGCAGTTCTTC
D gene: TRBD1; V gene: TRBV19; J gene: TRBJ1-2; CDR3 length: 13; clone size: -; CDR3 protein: CASSGQGGYGYTF; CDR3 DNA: TGTGCCAGTAGCGGACAGGGGGGATATGGCTACACCTTC
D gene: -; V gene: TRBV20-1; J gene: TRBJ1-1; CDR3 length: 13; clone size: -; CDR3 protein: CSASKGRGTEAFF; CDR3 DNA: TGCAGTGCTAGTAAGGGGAGGGGCACTGAAGCTTTCTTT
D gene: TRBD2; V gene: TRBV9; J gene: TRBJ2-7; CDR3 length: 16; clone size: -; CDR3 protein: CASSVSPSGGLYEQYF; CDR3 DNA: TGTGCCAGCAGCGTTTCACCTAGCGGGGGACTTTACGAGCAGTACTTC
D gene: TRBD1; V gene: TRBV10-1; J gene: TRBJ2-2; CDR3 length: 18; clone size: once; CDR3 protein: CASSRISPRQGNTGELFF; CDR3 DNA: TGCGCCAGCAGCCGAATTTCGCCGAGACAGGGGAACACCGGGGAGCTGTTTTTT
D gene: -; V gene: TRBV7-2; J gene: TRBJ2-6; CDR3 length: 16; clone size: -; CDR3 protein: CASSFYGGTGANVLTF; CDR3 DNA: TGTGCCAGCAGCTTTTACGGGGGAACTGGGGCCAACGTCCTGACTTTC
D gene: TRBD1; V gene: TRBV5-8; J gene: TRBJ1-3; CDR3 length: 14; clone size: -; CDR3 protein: CASSPGQGANTIYF; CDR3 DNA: TGTGCCAGCAGCCCAGGACAGGGGGCAAACACCATATATTTT
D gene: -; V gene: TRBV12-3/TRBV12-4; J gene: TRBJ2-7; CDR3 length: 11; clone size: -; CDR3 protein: CASSFRYEQYF; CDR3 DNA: TGTGCCAGCAGTTTTCGGTACGAGCAGTACTTC
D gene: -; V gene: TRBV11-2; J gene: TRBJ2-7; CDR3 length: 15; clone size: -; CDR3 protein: CASSPLVFYSDEQYF; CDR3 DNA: TGTGCCAGCAGCCCACTAGTGTTTTACTCTGACGAGCAGTACTTC
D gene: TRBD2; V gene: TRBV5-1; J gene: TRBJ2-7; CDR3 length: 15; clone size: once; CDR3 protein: CASSTRTSGSQEQYF; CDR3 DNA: TGCGCCAGCAGCACAAGAACTAGCGGGAGCCAGGAGCAGTACTTC
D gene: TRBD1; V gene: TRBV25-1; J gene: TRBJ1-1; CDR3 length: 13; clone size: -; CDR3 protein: CASSEGQVTEAFF; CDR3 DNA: TGTGCCAGCAGTGAAGGACAGGTCACTGAAGCTTTCTTT
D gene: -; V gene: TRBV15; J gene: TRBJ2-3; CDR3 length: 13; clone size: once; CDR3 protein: CATSRVETDTQYF; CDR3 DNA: TGTGCCACCAGCAGAGTGGAGACAGATACGCAGTATTTT
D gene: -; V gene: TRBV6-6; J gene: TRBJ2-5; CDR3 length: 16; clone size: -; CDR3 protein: CASSYMGVSGGETQYF; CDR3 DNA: TGTGCCAGCAGCTACATGGGAGTTAGCGGCGGGGAGACCCAGTACTTC
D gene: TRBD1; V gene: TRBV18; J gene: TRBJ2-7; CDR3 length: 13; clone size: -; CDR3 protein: CASSRDREDEQYF; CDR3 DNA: TGTGCCAGCTCACGGGACAGGGAGGACGAGCAGTACTTC
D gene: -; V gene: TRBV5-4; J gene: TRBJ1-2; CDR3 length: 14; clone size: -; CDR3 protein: CASSGTTGNYGYTF; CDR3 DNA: TGTGCCAGCAGCGGTACGACAGGCAACTATGGCTACACCTTC
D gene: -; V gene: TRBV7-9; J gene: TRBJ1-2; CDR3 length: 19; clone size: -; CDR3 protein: CASSSLSYSGTPTNYGYTF; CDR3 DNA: TGTGCCAGCAGCTCTCTTAGTTATTCCGGGACACCGACTAACTATGGCTACACCTTC
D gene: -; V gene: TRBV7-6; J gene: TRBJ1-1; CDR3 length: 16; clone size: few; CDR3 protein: CASSLEEWVRVTEAFF; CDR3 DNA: TGTGCCAGCAGCTTAGAAGAGTGGGTCAGGGTTACTGAAGCTTTCTTT
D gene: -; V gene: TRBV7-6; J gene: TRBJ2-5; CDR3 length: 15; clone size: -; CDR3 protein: CASSLGAQLLETQYF; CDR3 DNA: TGTGCCAGCAGCTTAGGCGCCCAACTCCTAGAGACCCAGTACTTC
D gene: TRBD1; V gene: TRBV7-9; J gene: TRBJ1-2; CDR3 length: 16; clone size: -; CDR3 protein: CASSFETGGMTYGYTF; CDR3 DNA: TGTGCCAGCAGCTTTGAGACAGGGGGCATGACATATGGCTACACCTTC
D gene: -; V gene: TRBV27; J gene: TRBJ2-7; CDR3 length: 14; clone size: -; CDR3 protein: CASSLSFSSYEQYF; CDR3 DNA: TGTGCCAGCAGTTTATCGTTCAGCTCCTACGAGCAGTACTTC
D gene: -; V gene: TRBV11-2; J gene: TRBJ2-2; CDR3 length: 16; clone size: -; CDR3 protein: CASSLRHGGTGGELFF; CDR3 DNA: TGTGCCAGCAGCCTCAGACACGGGGGGACAGGCGGGGAGCTGTTTTTT
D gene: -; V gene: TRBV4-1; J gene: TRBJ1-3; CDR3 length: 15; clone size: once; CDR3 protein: CASSLITGSGNTIYF; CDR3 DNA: TGCGCCAGCAGCCTTATCACAGGCTCTGGAAACACCATATATTTT
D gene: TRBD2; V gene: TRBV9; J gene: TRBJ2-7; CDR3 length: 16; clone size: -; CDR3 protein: CASSVGSGVSSYEQYF; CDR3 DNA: TGTGCCAGCAGCGTAGGTAGCGGGGTGAGCTCCTACGAGCAGTACTTC
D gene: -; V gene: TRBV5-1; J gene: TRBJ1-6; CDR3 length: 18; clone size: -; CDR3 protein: CASSTGGRTYRGNSPLHF; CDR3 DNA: TGCGCCAGCAGCACGGGAGGGCGGACATATCGGGGGAATTCACCCCTCCACTTT
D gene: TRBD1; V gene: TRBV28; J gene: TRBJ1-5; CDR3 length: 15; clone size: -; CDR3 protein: CASSSPGTGNQPQHF; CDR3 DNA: TGTGCCAGCAGTTCTCCCGGGACAGGGAATCAGCCCCAGCATTTT
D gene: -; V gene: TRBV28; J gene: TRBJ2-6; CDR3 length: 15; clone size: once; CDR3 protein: CASSLQGTGANVLTF; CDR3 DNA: TGTGCCAGCAGTTTACAGGGGACCGGGGCCAACGTCCTGACTTTC
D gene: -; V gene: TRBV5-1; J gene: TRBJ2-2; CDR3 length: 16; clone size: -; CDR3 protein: CASSPSVQLLTGELFF; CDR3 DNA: TGCGCCAGCAGCCCCTCGGTACAGTTACTCACCGGGGAGCTGTTTTTT
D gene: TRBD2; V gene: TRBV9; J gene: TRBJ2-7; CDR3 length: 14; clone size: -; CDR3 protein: CASSVELAGYEQYF; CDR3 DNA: TGTGCCAGCAGCGTAGAACTAGCGGGTTACGAGCAGTACTTC
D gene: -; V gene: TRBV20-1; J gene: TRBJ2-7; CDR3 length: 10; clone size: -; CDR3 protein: CSAGGYEQYF; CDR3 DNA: TGCAGTGCCGGGGGATACGAGCAGTACTTC
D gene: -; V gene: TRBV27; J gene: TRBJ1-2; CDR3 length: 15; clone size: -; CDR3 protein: CASSLEPRINYGYTF; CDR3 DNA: TGTGCCAGCAGTTTAGAGCCACGCATAAACTATGGCTACACCTTC
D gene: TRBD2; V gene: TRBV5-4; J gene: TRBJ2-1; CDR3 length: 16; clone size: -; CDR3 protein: CASSPIAGGAYNEQFF; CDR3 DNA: TGTGCCAGCAGCCCCATTGCCGGGGGGGCCTACAATGAGCAGTTCTTC
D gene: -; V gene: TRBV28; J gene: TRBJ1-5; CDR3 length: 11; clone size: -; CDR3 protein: CASGGYQPQHF; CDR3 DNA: TGTGCCAGCGGGGGGTATCAGCCCCAGCATTTT
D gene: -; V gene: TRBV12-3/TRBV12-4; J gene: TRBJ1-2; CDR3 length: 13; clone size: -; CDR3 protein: CASSTSTGYGYTF; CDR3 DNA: TGTGCCAGCAGCACCTCGACAGGTTATGGCTACACCTTC
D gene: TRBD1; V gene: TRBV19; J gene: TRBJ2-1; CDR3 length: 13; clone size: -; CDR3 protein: CASRIRQGGEQFF; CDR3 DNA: TGTGCCAGTAGGATCAGACAGGGGGGGGAGCAGTTCTTC
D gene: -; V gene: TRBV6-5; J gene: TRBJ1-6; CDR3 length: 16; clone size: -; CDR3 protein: CASSYEGTTGNSPLHF; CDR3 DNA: TGTGCCAGCAGTTACGAGGGCACGACTGGTAATTCACCCCTCCACTTT
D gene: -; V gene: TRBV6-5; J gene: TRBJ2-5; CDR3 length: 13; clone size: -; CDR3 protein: CASSSLSVETQYF; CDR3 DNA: TGTGCCAGCAGTTCCCTGAGCGTAGAGACCCAGTACTTC
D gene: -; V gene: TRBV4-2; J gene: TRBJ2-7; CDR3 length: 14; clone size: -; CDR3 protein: CASSQDGQLGEQYF; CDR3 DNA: TGTGCCAGCAGCCAAGATGGACAGCTCGGCGAGCAGTACTTC
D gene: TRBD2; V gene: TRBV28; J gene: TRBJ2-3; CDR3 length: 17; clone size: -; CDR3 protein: CASSTPLTSGFLDTQYF; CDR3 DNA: TGTGCCAGCAGCACCCCTTTGACTAGCGGCTTTTTAGATACGCAGTATTTT
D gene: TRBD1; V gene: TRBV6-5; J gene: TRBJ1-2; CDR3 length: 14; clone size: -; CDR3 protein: CASSRRQGSDGYTF; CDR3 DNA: TGTGCCAGTAGCCGGCGACAGGGGTCGGATGGCTACACCTTC
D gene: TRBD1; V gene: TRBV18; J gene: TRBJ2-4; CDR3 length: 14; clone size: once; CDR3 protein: CASSPYTGDNIQYF; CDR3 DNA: TGTGCCAGCTCACCCTATACAGGGGACAACATTCAGTACTTC
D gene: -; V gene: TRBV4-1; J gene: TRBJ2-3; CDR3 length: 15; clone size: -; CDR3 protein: CASSPFGGSTDTQYF; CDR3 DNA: TGCGCCAGCAGCCCCTTCGGGGGAAGCACAGATACGCAGTATTTT
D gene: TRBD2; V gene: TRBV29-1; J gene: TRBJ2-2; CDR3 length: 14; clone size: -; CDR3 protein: CSVRPGGNTGELFF; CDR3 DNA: TGCAGCGTAAGGCCGGGAGGGAACACCGGGGAGCTGTTTTTT
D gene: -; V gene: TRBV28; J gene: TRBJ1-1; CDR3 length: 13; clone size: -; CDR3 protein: CASSLIWATEAFF; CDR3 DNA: TGTGCCAGCAGTTTAATTTGGGCCACTGAAGCTTTCTTT
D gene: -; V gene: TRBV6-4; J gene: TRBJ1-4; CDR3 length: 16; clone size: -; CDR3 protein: CASSDDSQTFNEKLFF; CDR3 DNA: TGTGCCAGCAGTGACGACAGCCAGACATTTAATGAAAAACTGTTTTTT
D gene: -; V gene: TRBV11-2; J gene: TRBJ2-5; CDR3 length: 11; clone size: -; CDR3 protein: CASWSGETQYF; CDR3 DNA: TGTGCCAGCTGGTCTGGCGAGACCCAGTACTTC
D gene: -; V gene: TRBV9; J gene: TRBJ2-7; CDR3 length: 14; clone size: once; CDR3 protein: CASSVATGSYEQYF; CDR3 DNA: TGTGCCAGCAGCGTAGCAACAGGCTCCTACGAGCAGTACTTC
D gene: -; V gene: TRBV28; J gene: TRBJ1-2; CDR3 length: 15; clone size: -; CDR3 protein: CASSSPGGGSYGYTF; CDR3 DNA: TGTGCCAGCAGTTCCCCGGGGGGAGGGTCCTATGGCTACACCTTC